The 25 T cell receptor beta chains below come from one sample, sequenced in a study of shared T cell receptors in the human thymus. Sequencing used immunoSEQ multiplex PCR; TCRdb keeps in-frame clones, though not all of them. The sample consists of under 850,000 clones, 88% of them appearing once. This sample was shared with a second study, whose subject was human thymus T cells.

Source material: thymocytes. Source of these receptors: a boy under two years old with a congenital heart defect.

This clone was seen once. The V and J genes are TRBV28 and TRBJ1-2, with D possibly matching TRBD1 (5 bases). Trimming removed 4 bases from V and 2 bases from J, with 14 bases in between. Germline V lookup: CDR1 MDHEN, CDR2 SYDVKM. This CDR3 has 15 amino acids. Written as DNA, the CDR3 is TGTGCCAGCAGTTGCAATTGGGCAGGGAACTATGGCTACACCTTC. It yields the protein CASSCNWAGNYGYTF.

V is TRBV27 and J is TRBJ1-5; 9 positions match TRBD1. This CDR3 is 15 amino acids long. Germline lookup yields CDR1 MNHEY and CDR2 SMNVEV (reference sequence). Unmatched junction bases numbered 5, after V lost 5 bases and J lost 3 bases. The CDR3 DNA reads TGTGCCAGCAGTGGGACAGGGATCTCCAATCAGCCCCAGCATTTT. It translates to CASSGTGISNQPQHF.

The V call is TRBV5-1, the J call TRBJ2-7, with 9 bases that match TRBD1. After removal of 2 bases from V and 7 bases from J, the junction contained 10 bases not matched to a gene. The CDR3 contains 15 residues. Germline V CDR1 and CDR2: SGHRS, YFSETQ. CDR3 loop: CASSFGDRGLLEQYF. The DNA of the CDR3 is TGCGCCAGCAGCTTTGGCGACAGGGGGTTGTTAGAGCAGTACTTC.

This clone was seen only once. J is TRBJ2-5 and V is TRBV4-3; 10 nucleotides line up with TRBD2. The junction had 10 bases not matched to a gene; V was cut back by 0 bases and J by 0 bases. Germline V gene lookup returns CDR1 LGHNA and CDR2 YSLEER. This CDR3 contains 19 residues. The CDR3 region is CASSQDCSGRRVYQETQYF. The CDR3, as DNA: TGCGCCAGCAGCCAAGACTGTAGCGGGAGGCGGGTGTACCAAGAGACCCAGTACTTC.

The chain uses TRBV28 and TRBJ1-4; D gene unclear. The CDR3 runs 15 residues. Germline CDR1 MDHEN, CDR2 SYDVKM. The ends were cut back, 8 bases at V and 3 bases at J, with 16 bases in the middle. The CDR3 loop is CASLKFTAANEKLFF. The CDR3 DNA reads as TGTGCCAGCCTGAAATTTACCGCAGCTAATGAAAAACTGTTTTTT.

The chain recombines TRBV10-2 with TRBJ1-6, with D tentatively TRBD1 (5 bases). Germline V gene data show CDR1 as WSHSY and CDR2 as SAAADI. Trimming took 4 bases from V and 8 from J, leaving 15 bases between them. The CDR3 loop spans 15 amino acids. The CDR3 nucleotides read TGCGCCAGCAGTGGTATTGGGGGGAAGGATTCACCCCTCCACTTT. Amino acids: CASSGIGGKDSPLHF.

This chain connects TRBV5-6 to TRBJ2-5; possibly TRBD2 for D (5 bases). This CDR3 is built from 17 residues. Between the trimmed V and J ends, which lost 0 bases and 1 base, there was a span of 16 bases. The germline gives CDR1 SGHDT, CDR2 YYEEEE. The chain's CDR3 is CASSLAAGHKSQETQYF. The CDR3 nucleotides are TGTGCCAGCAGCTTGGCCGCGGGCCACAAGAGCCAAGAGACCCAGTACTTC.

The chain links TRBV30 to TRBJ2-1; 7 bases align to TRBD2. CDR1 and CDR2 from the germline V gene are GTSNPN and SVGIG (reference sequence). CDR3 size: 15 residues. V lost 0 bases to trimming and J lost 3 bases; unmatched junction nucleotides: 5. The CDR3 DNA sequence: TGTGCCTGGAGTGTACAAAGCGGGATCTACAATGAGCAGTTCTTC. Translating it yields CAWSVQSGIYNEQFF.

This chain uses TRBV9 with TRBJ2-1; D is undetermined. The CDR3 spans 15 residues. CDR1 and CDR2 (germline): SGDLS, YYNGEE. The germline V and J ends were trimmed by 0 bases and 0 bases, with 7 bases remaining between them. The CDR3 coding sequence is TGTGCCAGCAGCGTAGACGCGAGCTCCTACAATGAGCAGTTCTTC. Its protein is CASSVDASSYNEQFF.

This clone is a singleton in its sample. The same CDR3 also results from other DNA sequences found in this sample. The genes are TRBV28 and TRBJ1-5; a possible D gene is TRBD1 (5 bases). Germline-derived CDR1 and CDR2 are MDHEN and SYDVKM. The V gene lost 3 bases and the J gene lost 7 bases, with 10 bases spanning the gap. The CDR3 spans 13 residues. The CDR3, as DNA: TGTGCCAGCAGTTTCCCAGGGAACCAGCCCCAGCATTTT. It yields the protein CASSFPGNQPQHF.

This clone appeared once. The CDR3 DNA sequence: TGTGCCAGCAGCCCTACCCCGGGACTAGCGGGAGAACATGATACGCAGTATTTT. Its translation is CASSPTPGLAGEHDTQYF. The J gene is TRBJ2-3, the V gene TRBV27; TRBD2 matches 14 bases. Per germline, CDR1 MNHEY and CDR2 SMNVEV (reference sequence). CDR3 length: 18 residues. After removal of 6 bases from V and 6 bases from J, the junction contained 14 bases not matched to a gene.

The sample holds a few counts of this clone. CDR3 coding DNA: TGTGCAAGTCGCTTAAGGACAGCGCTATCCTACGAGCAGTACTTC. This translates into CASRLRTALSYEQYF. This chain links TRBV12-2 with TRBJ2-7; the D call TRBD1 from the table was never checked on the DNA. TRBV12-2 is flagged as a pseudogene. The CDR3 runs to 15 residues.

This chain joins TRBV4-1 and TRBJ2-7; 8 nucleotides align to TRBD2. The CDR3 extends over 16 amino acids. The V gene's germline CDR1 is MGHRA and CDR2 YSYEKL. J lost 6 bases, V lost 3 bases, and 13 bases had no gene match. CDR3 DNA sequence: TGCGCCAGCAGCCATAGGCGGGGGGAGCGGCCTGGCGAGCAGTACTTC. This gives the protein CASSHRRGERPGEQYF.

CDR3 coding DNA: TGCGCCAGCAGCCAAGATCAATCGCGGGTTTCTTCCTACGAGCAGTACTTC. Translation gives CASSQDQSRVSSYEQYF. The chain employs TRBV4-3 and TRBJ2-7; D perhaps matches TRBD2 (5 bases). Looked up from germline, CDR1 is LGHNA and CDR2 is YSLEER. V lost 0 bases and J 1 base, leaving 16 bases between the germline ends. The CDR3 is 17 residues long.

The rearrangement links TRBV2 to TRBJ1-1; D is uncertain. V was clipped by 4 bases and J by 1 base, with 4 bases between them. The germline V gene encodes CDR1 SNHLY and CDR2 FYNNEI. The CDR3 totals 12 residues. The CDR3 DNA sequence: TGTGCCAGCAGTGTGCGGAACACTGAAGCTTTCTTT. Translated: CASSVRNTEAFF.

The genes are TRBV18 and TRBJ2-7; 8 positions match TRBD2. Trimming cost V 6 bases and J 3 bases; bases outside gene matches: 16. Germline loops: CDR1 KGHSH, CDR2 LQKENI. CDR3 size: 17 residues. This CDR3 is CASSITREGREGYEQYF. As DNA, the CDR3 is TGTGCCAGCTCTATTACACGGGAGGGGCGCGAAGGCTACGAGCAGTACTTC.

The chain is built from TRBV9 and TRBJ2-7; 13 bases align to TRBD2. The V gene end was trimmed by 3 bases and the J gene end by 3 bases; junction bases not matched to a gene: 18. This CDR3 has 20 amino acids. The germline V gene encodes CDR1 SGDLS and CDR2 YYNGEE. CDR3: CASSAPKGTSGIMSDYEQYF. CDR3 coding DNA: TGTGCCAGCAGCGCCCCCAAGGGGACTAGCGGGATTATGTCGGACTACGAGCAGTACTTC.

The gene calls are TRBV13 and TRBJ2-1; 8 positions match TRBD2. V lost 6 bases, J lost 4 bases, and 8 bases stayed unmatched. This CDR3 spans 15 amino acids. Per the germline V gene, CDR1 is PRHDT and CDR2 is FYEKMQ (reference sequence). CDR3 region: CASRLLPGGYNEQFF. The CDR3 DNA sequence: TGTGCCAGCAGGCTGCTGCCGGGAGGGTACAATGAGCAGTTCTTC.

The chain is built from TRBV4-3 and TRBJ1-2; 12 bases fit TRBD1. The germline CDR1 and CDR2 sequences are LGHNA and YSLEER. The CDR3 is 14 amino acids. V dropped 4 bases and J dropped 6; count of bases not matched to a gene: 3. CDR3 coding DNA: TGCGCCAGCAGCCCGGGACAGGGGGCGCATGGCTACACCTTC. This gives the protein CASSPGQGAHGYTF.

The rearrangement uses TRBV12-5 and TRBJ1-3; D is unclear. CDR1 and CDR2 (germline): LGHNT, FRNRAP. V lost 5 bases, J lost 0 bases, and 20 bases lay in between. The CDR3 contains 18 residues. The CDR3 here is CASGTLEADRFSGNTIYF. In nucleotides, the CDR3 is TGTGCTAGTGGTACGCTAGAGGCTGACCGGTTCTCTGGAAACACCATATATTTT.

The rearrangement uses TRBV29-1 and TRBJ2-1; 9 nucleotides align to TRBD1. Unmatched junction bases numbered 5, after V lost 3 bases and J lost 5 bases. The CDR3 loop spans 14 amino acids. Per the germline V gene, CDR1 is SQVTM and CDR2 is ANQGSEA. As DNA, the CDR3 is TGCAGCGTTGATGGGACAGGGACCCACAATGAGCAGTTCTTC. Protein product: CSVDGTGTHNEQFF.

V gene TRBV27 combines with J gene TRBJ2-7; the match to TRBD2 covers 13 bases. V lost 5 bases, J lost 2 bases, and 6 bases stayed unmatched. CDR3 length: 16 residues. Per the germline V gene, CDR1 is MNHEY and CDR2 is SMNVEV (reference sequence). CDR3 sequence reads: CASSVGTSGNPYEQYF. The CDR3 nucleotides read TGTGCCAGCAGTGTCGGGACTAGCGGGAATCCCTACGAGCAGTACTTC.

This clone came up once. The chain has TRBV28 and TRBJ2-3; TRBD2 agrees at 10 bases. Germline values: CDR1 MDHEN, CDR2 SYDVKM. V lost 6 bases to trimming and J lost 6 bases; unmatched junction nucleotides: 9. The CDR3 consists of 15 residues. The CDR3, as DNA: TGTGCCAGCAGCCCGTTAGCGGGAGGTGGGGATACGCAGTATTTT. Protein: CASSPLAGGGDTQYF.

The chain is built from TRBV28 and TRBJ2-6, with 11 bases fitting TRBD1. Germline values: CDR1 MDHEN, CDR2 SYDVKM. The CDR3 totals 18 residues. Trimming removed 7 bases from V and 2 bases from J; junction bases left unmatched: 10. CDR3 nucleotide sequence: TGTGCCAGCAATAAAGGTGGGACAGGGGGGACTGGGGCCAACGTCCTGACTTTC. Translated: CASNKGGTGGTGANVLTF.

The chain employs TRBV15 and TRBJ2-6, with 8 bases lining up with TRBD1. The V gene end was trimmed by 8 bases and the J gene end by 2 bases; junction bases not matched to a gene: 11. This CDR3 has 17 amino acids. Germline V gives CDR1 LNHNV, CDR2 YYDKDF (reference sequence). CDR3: CATVRQGRTAGANVLTF. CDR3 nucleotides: TGTGCCACCGTCCGACAGGGGAGAACCGCTGGGGCCAACGTCCTGACTTTC.